This TCR beta chain was identified during a study of vaccination effects on CD4 cells after COVID-19. Cells that had been cultured for 9 to 10 days were the source of isolated CD4+ T cells. TCRdb's table, derived via immunoSEQ multiplex PCR, lists solely in-frame clones and lacks some. Of approximately 60,000 clones detected, 72% appear once; the ten largest clones hold roughly a quarter. V was cut by 4 bases and J by 0 bases, with 11 bases left in between. The CDR3 length is 14 residues. Germline V gene lookup returns CDR1 SGHNT and CDR2 YYREEE (reference sequence). The table lists this clone with a count of one. Its cognate antigen is unknown.

This sequence originates from a human donor who had a prior SARS-CoV-2 infection. J is TRBJ2-7 and V is TRBV5-4; tentative D call: TRBD2 (6 bases). Here the sequenced sample was CD4+ T cells from PBMCs cultured without peptide, taken before COVID-19 vaccination. Written as DNA, the CDR3 is TGTGCCAGCAGCCCGAGCGGGCGCTCCTACGAGCAGTACTTC. As protein: CASSPSGRSYEQYF.